This TCR beta chain emerged from a study of human T cells and chemical hapten exposure. Study-level information: It was small differences in pooled library volume that mainly caused per-sample TCR yields to vary.

TCRdb re-derived calls from the 5' RACE reads in MiXCR, one entry per CDR3 protein. The repertoire holds 81,000 or so distinct CDR3 sequences, with approximately 8% as singletons. Germline-derived CDR1 and CDR2 are SGHRS and YFSETQ. This CDR3 is 14 amino acids long. V dropped 5 bases and J dropped 4; count of bases not matched to a gene: 5. Total RNA came from unfractionated whole blood. The gene calls are TRBV5-1 and TRBJ1-1; 10 nucleotides match TRBD1. The clonotype was recovered from a male donor in good health. CDR3 loop: CASSTGTGATEAFF. The CDR3 DNA is TGCGCCAGCAGTACCGGGACAGGGGCCACTGAAGCTTTCTTT.